This T cell receptor (beta chain) was observed in a study of CD8 T cells in ankylosing spondylitis. One entry per CDR3 protein results from TCRdb running MiXCR on the 5' RACE reads. The repertoire includes about 90,000 distinct CDR3 sequences, under 30% of them detected once, and roughly three fifths sits in the top ten. This clonotype was found once. This CDR3 region has 16 residues. The ends were cut back, 6 bases at V and 1 base at J, with 15 bases in the middle. Germline lookup yields CDR1 WSHSY and CDR2 SAAADI. This receptor was identified in a male donor with ankylosing spondylitis or in good health (not recorded which). The chain recombines TRBV10-2 with TRBJ1-4; possible D gene TRBD1, 6 bases. Sequenced input: blood, either unsorted or a sorted T cell fraction (not recorded which). The CDR3 nucleotides read TGCGCCAGCAGCCACAGACAGGACCGAACTAATGAAAAACTGTTTTTT. The encoded protein is CASSHRQDRTNEKLFF.